This T cell receptor beta chain was identified during a study of T-cell reconstitution after alpha-beta-depleted transplantation in children. This clonotype was observed many times. Researchers prepared the TCRbeta library using unique molecular identifiers, the study reports. TCRdb used MiXCR to reprocess the PCR reads, holding one entry per CDR3 protein. The table has about 400,000 distinct CDR3 sequences, roughly 15% seen once; the top ten hold about 3.9%. The CDR3 is 15 residues long. V dropped 1 base and J dropped 3; count of bases not matched to a gene: 6. Germline CDR1 is MGHDK and CDR2 is SYGVNS.

The input for sequencing was PBMCs, taken from the stem cell graft. V gene TRBV25-1 combines with J gene TRBJ2-7; 7 positions match TRBD1. This receptor was identified in a human donor who donated a stem cell graft to a child with Fanconi anemia. The CDR3 here is CASSESGQVVYEQYF. The CDR3 coding sequence is TGTGCCAGCAGTGAATCAGGACAGGTGGTCTACGAGCAGTACTTC.